These T cell receptor beta chains were read from a single sample in a study of blood T cell repertoires in COVID-19. This table comes from immunoSEQ multiplex PCR, and its TCRdb copy is limited to in-frame clones, with some not included. The profile shows 150,000 to 200,000 clones, roughly 90% of them singletons. The sample taken for sequencing was peripheral blood. These receptors were taken from a man aged 25 to 40 with COVID-19, enrolled during active disease. CDR3s include the opening cysteine and the closing phenylalanine or tryptophan. Each record gives: V gene, CDR3 length, J gene, CDR3 protein.

V gene: TRBV12-3/TRBV12-4
CDR3 length: 13
J gene: TRBJ2-7
CDR3 protein: CASSYFGGNEQYF

V gene: TRBV9
CDR3 length: 18
J gene: TRBJ1-3
CDR3 protein: CASSASGQGTSTGNTIYF

V gene: TRBV6-2/TRBV6-3
CDR3 length: 15
J gene: TRBJ2-7
CDR3 protein: CASSYLRTTTDEQYF

V gene: TRBV6-5
CDR3 length: 15
J gene: TRBJ2-1
CDR3 protein: CASSPGLAGNNEQFF

V gene: TRBV9
CDR3 length: 15
J gene: TRBJ1-3
CDR3 protein: CASSVGQGSGNTIYF

V gene: TRBV2
CDR3 length: 15
J gene: TRBJ2-3
CDR3 protein: CASSVNHRATDTQYF

V gene: TRBV6-5
CDR3 length: 14
J gene: TRBJ1-1
CDR3 protein: CASGRRTGNTEAFF

V gene: TRBV29-1
CDR3 length: 11
J gene: TRBJ1-2
CDR3 protein: CSARTEYGYTF

V gene: TRBV4-1
CDR3 length: 15
J gene: TRBJ1-1
CDR3 protein: CASSHPGTTNTEAFF

V gene: TRBV30
CDR3 length: 12
J gene: TRBJ1-2
CDR3 protein: CANGQGSYGYTF

V gene: TRBV3-1/TRBV3-2
CDR3 length: 18
J gene: TRBJ2-2
CDR3 protein: CASSRTTAGFANTGELFF

V gene: TRBV19
CDR3 length: 20
J gene: TRBJ2-7
CDR3 protein: CASSIRPMTSGRARYAEQYF

V gene: TRBV19
CDR3 length: 15
J gene: TRBJ2-2
CDR3 protein: CASTPITGFTGELFF

V gene: TRBV5-8
CDR3 length: 17
J gene: TRBJ1-2
CDR3 protein: CASSLEGFGRGLGGYTF

V gene: TRBV7-9
CDR3 length: 18
J gene: TRBJ2-2
CDR3 protein: CASSLRGQGRTNTGELFF

V gene: TRBV5-1
CDR3 length: 14
J gene: TRBJ2-7
CDR3 protein: CASSPGQGLYEQYF

V gene: TRBV4-1
CDR3 length: 21
J gene: TRBJ1-5
CDR3 protein: CASSPLSGQTSSGVVNQPQHF

V gene: TRBV7-3
CDR3 length: 16
J gene: TRBJ2-1
CDR3 protein: CASSPLPASGHNEQFF

V gene: TRBV4-3
CDR3 length: 15
J gene: TRBJ1-4
CDR3 protein: CASSPNPRQGAELFF

V gene: TRBV19
CDR3 length: 15
J gene: TRBJ2-5
CDR3 protein: CASSIGSSLQETQYF

V gene: TRBV5-4
CDR3 length: 15
J gene: TRBJ2-3
CDR3 protein: CASSGIAGGFNTQYF

V gene: TRBV4-3
CDR3 length: 18
J gene: TRBJ1-2
CDR3 protein: CASSQDSGAGGVRYGYTF

V gene: TRBV7-3
CDR3 length: 15
J gene: TRBJ2-7
CDR3 protein: CASSLNPGQGGEQYF

V gene: TRBV7-6
CDR3 length: 15
J gene: TRBJ2-1
CDR3 protein: CASSLQGASYNEQFF

V gene: TRBV6-5
CDR3 length: 16
J gene: TRBJ1-1
CDR3 protein: CASSYSWTGLNTEAFF

V gene: TRBV7-2
CDR3 length: 14
J gene: TRBJ1-3
CDR3 protein: CASSLFGGGNTIYF